A selection of T cell receptor beta chains follows, all from one sample in a study of T-cell memory formation after mild COVID-19. Each CDR3 protein is one row after TCRdb ran MiXCR on the 5' RACE reads. The sample lists under 300,000 distinct CDR3 sequences; around 15% were seen once. Material: PBMCs or a T cell subset sorted from them (not recorded which). These receptors all stem from a man between 18 and 35 years old who had mild COVID-19 (a few samples of this study predate the infection). Cell type and time point are not known. Each CDR3 is given with its conserved first and last residue.

TRBJ2-3,TRBV5-1,CASSPIAGGEADTQYF
TRBJ1-5,TRBV30,CAWSPQTNQPQHF
TRBJ2-6,TRBV6-4,CASTVKNSGANVLTF
TRBJ1-1,TRBV5-1,CASSFSPGEAFF
TRBJ2-5,TRBV29-1,CSVEEQRETQYF
TRBJ2-3,TRBV29-1,CSVAGTTKDTQYF
TRBJ2-5,TRBV7-3,CASSTGLPGTQYF
TRBJ2-7,TRBV7-9,CASSLGFYEQYF
TRBJ2-3,TRBV28,CASSPRLAGALSTDTQYF
TRBJ2-1,TRBV7-2,CASSLERPAGGRNEQFF
TRBJ1-5,TRBV19,CASADGPVVAQHF
TRBJ1-3,TRBV12-3/TRBV12-4,CASSLVEYTIYF
TRBJ2-3,TRBV6-5,CASSYFGSGVGTDTQYF
TRBJ2-5,TRBV4-2,CASSQEGRQETQYF
TRBJ2-5,TRBV20-1,CSARGEETQYF
TRBJ2-5,TRBV6-6,CASTLSGTSKETQYF
TRBJ2-3,TRBV7-2,CASSLFSGEGDTQYF
TRBJ1-5,TRBV15,CATSRDWGVSNQPQHF
TRBJ2-3,TRBV12-3/TRBV12-4,CASSFRADTQYF
TRBJ1-1,TRBV18,CASSPGIFVNTEAFF
TRBJ2-2,TRBV7-9,CASSFPVNTGELFF
TRBJ1-1,TRBV24-1,CATASGQDNTEAFF
TRBJ2-1,TRBV11-2,CASRSSGPEGNEQFF
TRBJ2-1,TRBV20-1,CSARSLAGTRNEQFF
TRBJ1-5,TRBV6-5,CASSYLAGNQPQHF
TRBJ2-5,TRBV20-1,CSAQTSGGGETQYF
TRBJ2-1,TRBV29-1,CSGGGPRGDEQFF
TRBJ2-3,TRBV5-1,CASSLGTSGGTDTQYF
TRBJ1-1,TRBV12-3/TRBV12-4,CASRLGVSVTEAFF
TRBJ1-5,TRBV20-1,CSARGTGGVQPQHF
TRBJ2-7,TRBV7-2,CASSRTGAYEQYF
TRBJ2-4,TRBV3-1,CASSLSTVGKNIQYF
TRBJ2-3,TRBV6-2/TRBV6-3,CASRRSADSDTQYF
TRBJ2-3,TRBV12-3/TRBV12-4,CASTSWSGGAGDTQYF
TRBJ2-7,TRBV18,CASSPGGRGSYEQYF
TRBJ1-5,TRBV12-3/TRBV12-4,CASSSGSLYQPQHF
TRBJ2-2,TRBV7-8,CASSVYRGPPNTGELFF